Reported below is one T cell receptor beta chain. Antigen unknown. The data were taken from a study of cytomegalovirus exposure and HLA in healthy donors. Study findings and constraints: Among the CMV-associated chains, a few were confirmed in vitro as specific for CMV antigens. Associated with cytomegalovirus, according to the listing, were some 150 TCR beta chains.

Libraries were prepared by immunoSEQ multiplex PCR; TCRdb keeps only in-frame clonotypes and omits some of them. The sample holds more than 200,000 clones, 80% to 95% seen once. The CDR3 covers 13 residues. Germline values: CDR1 PRHDT, CDR2 FYEKMQ (reference sequence). V shed 5 bases and J shed 8 bases, with 15 bases lying between them. The donors were members of the approximately 130-subject validation cohort (separate from the roughly 700-subject first cohort). This TCR derives from a woman in her 30s in good health and CMV-seronegative. Sequencing input: PBMCs. This sequence joins TRBV13 and TRBJ1-1; D not certain. Here the CDR3 DNA reads TGTGCCAGCAGCCGGAGGGAGCGGCTCGAAGCTTTCTTT. Amino acids: CASSRRERLEAFF.